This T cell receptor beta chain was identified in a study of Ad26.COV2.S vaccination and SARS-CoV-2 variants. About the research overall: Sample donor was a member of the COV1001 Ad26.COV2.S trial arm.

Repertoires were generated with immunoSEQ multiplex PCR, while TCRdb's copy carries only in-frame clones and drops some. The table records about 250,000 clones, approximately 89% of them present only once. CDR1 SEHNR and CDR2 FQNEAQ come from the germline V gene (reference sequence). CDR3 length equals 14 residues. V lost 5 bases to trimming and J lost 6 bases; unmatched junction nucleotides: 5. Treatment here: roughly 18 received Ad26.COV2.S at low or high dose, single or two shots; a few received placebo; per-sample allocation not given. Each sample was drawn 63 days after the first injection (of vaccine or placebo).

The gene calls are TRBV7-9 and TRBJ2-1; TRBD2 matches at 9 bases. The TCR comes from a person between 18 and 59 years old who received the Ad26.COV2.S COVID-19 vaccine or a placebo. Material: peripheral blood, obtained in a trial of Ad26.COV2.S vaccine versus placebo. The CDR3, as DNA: TGTGCCAGCAGCCCCTCAGCGGGAGGCAATGAGCAGTTCTTC. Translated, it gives CASSPSAGGNEQFF.